A selection of T cell receptor beta chains follows, all from one sample in a study of control samples from healthy donors and cancer patients. The repertoire was sequenced with immunoSEQ multiplex PCR; TCRdb's copy has only in-frame clones and lacks some. There are more than 100,000 clones in the sample; 90% occur only once, and almost 2.5% lies in the top ten. The sequencing sample was made of blood. The source of these receptors is a man aged 18 to 29 in good health. Each CDR3 is given with its conserved first and last residue. D genes are given only for firm matches. Rows may omit the clone size; those that give it use once, few, many or a size class.

J gene,D gene,V gene,clone size,CDR3 protein,CDR3 DNA
TRBJ2-7,-,TRBV30,-,CAWSVGRLYEQYF,TGTGCCTGGAGTGTCGGCAGGCTCTACGAGCAGTACTTC
TRBJ2-7,TRBD1,TRBV6-1,-,CASSEGTGGSYEQYF,TGTGCCAGCAGTGAAGGGACAGGGGGCTCCTACGAGCAGTACTTC
TRBJ2-1,-,TRBV24-1,-,CATSDLGLRHEQFF,TGTGCCACCAGTGATTTGGGTCTCCGGCATGAGCAGTTCTTC
TRBJ1-5,-,TRBV7-7,-,CASSFPIERHYNQPQHF,TGTGCCAGCAGCTTCCCCATCGAAAGGCACTACAATCAGCCCCAGCATTTT
TRBJ1-6,-,TRBV5-1,-,CASSLGRPTDSPLHF,TGCGCCAGCAGCTTGGGACGACCCACGGATTCACCCCTCCACTTT
TRBJ2-5,TRBD2,TRBV30,-,CAWSVETSGAGTQYF,TGTGCCTGGAGTGTAGAGACTAGCGGGGCGGGGACCCAGTACTTC
TRBJ1-6,-,TRBV10-3,few,CAISEGLFNSPLHF,TGTGCCATCAGTGAGGGACTGTTTAATTCACCCCTCCACTTT
TRBJ1-6,-,TRBV9,-,CASSVGGSPLHF,TGTGCCAGCAGCGTAGGGGGTTCACCCCTCCACTTT
TRBJ1-3,-,TRBV3-1/TRBV3-2,-,CASSQAGSGNTIYF,TGTGCCAGCAGCCAAGCGGGCTCTGGAAACACCATATATTTT
TRBJ1-5,-,TRBV4-3,-,CASSQDWGGNQPQHF,TGCGCCAGCAGCCAAGACTGGGGGGGCAATCAGCCCCAGCATTTT
TRBJ1-4,TRBD1,TRBV6-5,-,CASSFGTGTANEKLFF,TGTGCCAGCAGTTTCGGAACCGGGACAGCTAATGAAAAACTGTTTTTT
TRBJ2-7,-,TRBV18,few,CASADRYEQYF,TGTGCCAGCGCGGACAGATACGAGCAGTACTTC
TRBJ1-3,-,TRBV2,-,CASGSSGNTIYF,TGTGCCAGCGGTAGCTCTGGAAACACCATATATTTT
TRBJ2-4,TRBD2,TRBV7-6,-,CASSPTSEMKNIQYF,TGTGCCAGCAGCCCGACTAGCGAGATGAAAAACATTCAGTACTTC
TRBJ2-1,TRBD1,TRBV28,-,CASGLDRGRFYNEQFF,TGTGCCAGCGGCTTGGACAGGGGAAGATTTTACAATGAGCAGTTCTTC
TRBJ2-2,TRBD1,TRBV9,-,CASSAQGRVGPGELFF,TGTGCCAGCAGCGCACAGGGGAGAGTGGGACCCGGGGAGCTGTTTTTT
TRBJ2-3,TRBD2,TRBV4-3,once,CASSQGESGTSGGTDTQYF,TGCGCCAGCAGCCAGGGGGAGTCCGGGACTAGCGGAGGCACAGATACGCAGTATTTT
TRBJ2-1,TRBD2,TRBV6-6,-,CASRGLANEQFF,TGTGCCAGCAGGGGACTAGCAAATGAGCAGTTCTTC
TRBJ2-5,TRBD1,TRBV29-1,-,CSVRTGGTETQYF,TGCAGCGTTAGGACAGGGGGCACAGAGACCCAGTACTTC
TRBJ2-3,TRBD2,TRBV7-7,-,CASSLGTSGGYTDTQYF,TGTGCCAGCAGCTTAGGGACTAGCGGGGGTTACACAGATACGCAGTATTTT
TRBJ1-5,TRBD1,TRBV28,-,CASSIPRDRLNHQPQHF,TGTGCCAGCAGCATTCCCCGGGACAGGCTAAATCATCAGCCCCAGCATTTT
TRBJ2-1,-,TRBV21-1,-,CASSKLGGRWVDEQFF,TGTGCCAGCAGCAAATTAGGGGGCCGCTGGGTCGATGAGCAGTTCTTC
TRBJ1-6,-,TRBV4-1,-,CASSQIRNSPLHF,TGCGCCAGCAGCCAAATTCGGAATTCACCCCTCCACTTT
TRBJ2-5,-,TRBV14,-,CASSQDSPQETQYF,TGTGCCAGCAGCCAAGATAGCCCTCAAGAGACCCAGTACTTC